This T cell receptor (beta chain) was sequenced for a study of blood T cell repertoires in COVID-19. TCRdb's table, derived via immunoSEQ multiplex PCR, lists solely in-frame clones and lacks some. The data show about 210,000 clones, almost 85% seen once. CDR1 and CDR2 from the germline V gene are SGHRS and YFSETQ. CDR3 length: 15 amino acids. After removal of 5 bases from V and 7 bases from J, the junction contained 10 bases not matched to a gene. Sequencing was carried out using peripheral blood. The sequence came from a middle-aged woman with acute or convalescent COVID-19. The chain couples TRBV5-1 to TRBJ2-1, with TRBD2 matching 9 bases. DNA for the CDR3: TGCGCCAGCAGTTTCGTGGCGGGAGGGCCTAATGAGCAGTTCTTC. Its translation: CASSFVAGGPNEQFF.